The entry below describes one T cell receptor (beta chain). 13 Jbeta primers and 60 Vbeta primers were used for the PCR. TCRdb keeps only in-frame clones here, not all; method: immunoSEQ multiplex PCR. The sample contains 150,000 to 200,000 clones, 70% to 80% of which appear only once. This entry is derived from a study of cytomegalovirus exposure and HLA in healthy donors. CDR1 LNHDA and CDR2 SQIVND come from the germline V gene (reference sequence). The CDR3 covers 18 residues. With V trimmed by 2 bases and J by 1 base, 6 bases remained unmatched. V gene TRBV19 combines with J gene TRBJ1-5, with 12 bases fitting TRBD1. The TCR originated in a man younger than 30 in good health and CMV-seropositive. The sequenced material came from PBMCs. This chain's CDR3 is CASSIFGTGGESNQPQHF. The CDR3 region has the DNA TGTGCCAGTAGTATATTTGGGACAGGGGGCGAGAGCAATCAGCCCCAGCATTTT.